Listed here are 26 T cell receptor beta chains from one sample, sequenced in a study of beta chain features in type 1 diabetes. Study-wide findings and caveats: In all four CD4+ subsets, TCRB CDR3 length was significantly, moderately reduced in type 1 diabetes.

Every bit of the isolated RNA underwent reverse transcription, so sequencing read expressed TCRB transcripts. Produced via immunoSEQ multiplex PCR; TCRdb's table is partial and in-frame only. Of fewer than 200,000 clones listed, about a tenth are singletons. These TCRs' antigens remain unknown. What was sequenced was central memory CD4+ T cells from blood. Source of these receptors: a man in his thirties or forties with type 1 diabetes.

This clone was detected once. The chain is built from TRBV6-1 and TRBJ2-7; 8 positions agree with TRBD1. The V and J ends lost 6 bases and 2 bases, in that order; junction bases with no gene match: 3. CDR1 is MNHNS and CDR2 is SASEGT in the germline V gene. The CDR3 consists of 13 residues. This CDR3 is CASSRGQTYEQYF. DNA of the CDR3: TGTGCCAGCAGCAGGGGGCAAACCTACGAGCAGTACTTC.

A few counts support this clone. V and J are TRBV11-2 and TRBJ2-3; tentatively, D is TRBD2 (5 bases). Germline-derived CDR1 and CDR2 are SGHAT and FQNNGV. V lost 4 bases and J lost 6, with 8 bases in between. The CDR3 consists of 12 residues. CDR3 sequence reads: CASSSTMDTQYF. Here the CDR3 DNA reads TGTGCCAGCAGCTCGACTATGGATACGCAGTATTTT.

The sample holds a few counts of this clone. The chain has TRBV5-1 and TRBJ2-1; 7 bases align to TRBD2. Losses at the gene ends were 2 bases for V and 8 bases for J; bases not matched to a gene: 7. This CDR3 is built from 14 residues. The germline gives CDR1 SGHRS, CDR2 YFSETQ. The CDR3 DNA is TGCGCCAGCAGCTTCGCGGGAGAGTCTCATGAGCAGTTCTTC. This sequence encodes CASSFAGESHEQFF.

This clone was observed a few times. DNA of the CDR3: TGTGCCAGCAGCTTAGGAACAGGTGACACTGAAGCTTTCTTT. Protein product: CASSLGTGDTEAFF. This chain connects TRBV7-9 to TRBJ1-1; tentative D call: TRBD1 (5 bases). Trimming left V 1 base short and J 3 bases short, with 9 bases between. The CDR3 covers 14 residues. Germline CDR1 reads SEHNR; CDR2 reads FQNEAQ (reference sequence).

This clone came up a few times. In DNA form, the CDR3 reads TGTGCCAGCAGCTTAGTGATCCTAGCGGGAGCAAATGAGCAGTTCTTC. Protein: CASSLVILAGANEQFF. The chain links TRBV7-2 to TRBJ2-1; 10 bases match TRBD2. Losses at the gene ends were 1 base for V and 7 bases for J; bases not matched to a gene: 7. CDR1 and CDR2 (germline): SGHTA, FQGNSA. The CDR3 covers 16 residues.

Remarks on this clone: This same CDR3 is encoded by further DNA sequences in the sample. V gene TRBV5-1 combines with J gene TRBJ2-5; 13 positions agree with TRBD2. With V trimmed by 0 bases and J by 4 bases, 0 bases remained unmatched. Looked up from germline, CDR1 is SGHRS and CDR2 is YFSETQ. CDR3 length: 15 residues. CDR3 bases: TGCGCCAGCAGCTTGGGACTAGCGGGAGGAGAGACCCAGTACTTC. Protein: CASSLGLAGGETQYF.

This sequence joins TRBV5-6 and TRBJ2-7; weak D call: TRBD2 (6 bases). Germline CDR1 is SGHDT and CDR2 is YYEEEE. This CDR3 is built from 14 residues. Between the trimmed V and J ends, which lost 3 bases and 3 bases, there was a span of 13 bases. The CDR3 bases are TGTGCCAGCAGCTCCGGGGGAGAACGCTACGAGCAGTACTTC. Protein: CASSSGGERYEQYF.

The chain carries TRBV7-9 and TRBJ1-5; D unresolved. This CDR3 region has 12 residues. Per the germline V gene, CDR1 is SEHNR and CDR2 is FQNEAQ (reference sequence). V lost 4 bases to trimming and J lost 4 bases, with 5 bases between them. The CDR3 is CASSSPNQPQHF. The CDR3 region has the DNA TGTGCCAGCAGCTCCCCGAATCAGCCCCAGCATTTT.

This clone was observed a few times. The chain employs TRBV2 and TRBJ2-3; 8 bases fit TRBD1. The germline V gene has CDR1 SNHLY and CDR2 FYNNEI. The V and J ends lost 4 bases and 6 bases, in that order; junction bases with no gene match: 9. The CDR3 is 15 amino acids. CDR3 residues: CASSVGTGGPDTQYF. The CDR3 DNA reads TGTGCCAGCAGTGTTGGGACAGGCGGTCCGGATACGCAGTATTTT.

This clone was counted between two and nine times. J is TRBJ2-2 and V is TRBV28; 9 nucleotides agree with TRBD2. Trimming took 2 bases from V and 4 from J; bases not matched to a gene: 5. The CDR3 is 16 residues long. Germline CDR1 is MDHEN and CDR2 is SYDVKM. In DNA, the CDR3 is TGTGCCAGCAGTTTACTAGCGGGAAAGGGCACCGGGGAGCTGTTTTTT. Its protein product is CASSLLAGKGTGELFF.

The chain couples TRBV4-1 to TRBJ2-6; no definite D call. The V gene's germline CDR1 is MGHRA and CDR2 YSYEKL. V dropped 2 bases and J dropped 4 bases, with 6 bases sitting between them. The CDR3 loop spans 14 amino acids. CDR3 nucleotides: TGCGCCAGCAGCCAACTATCCGGGGCCAACGTCCTGACTTTC. Its translation is CASSQLSGANVLTF.

The chain links TRBV11-1 to TRBJ2-2, with TRBD1 as a possible D gene (5 bases). The ends were cut back, 4 bases at V and 1 base at J, with 13 bases in the middle. The germline gives CDR1 SGHAT, CDR2 FQDESV (reference sequence). The CDR3 covers 16 residues. As DNA, the CDR3 is TGTGCCAGCAGCTGGCCTGCCAGGGTGAACACCGGGGAGCTGTTTTTT. Residues: CASSWPARVNTGELFF.

The rearrangement links TRBV4-3 to TRBJ2-7, with TRBD2 identical over 12 bases. The CDR3 runs 17 residues. Germline V lookup: CDR1 LGHNA, CDR2 YSLEER. Germline trimming cut 0 bases from V and 6 bases from J; bases unmatched to any gene: 9. The CDR3 DNA reads as TGCGCCAGCAGCCAAGAATTCGTACTAGCGGGAGGATCCGAGCAGTACTTC. As protein: CASSQEFVLAGGSEQYF.

This clone was detected only a few times. This CDR3 reads CASSFTRDRDLEQFF. CDR3 coding DNA: TGTGCCAGCAGCTTTACCCGGGACAGGGACTTGGAGCAGTTCTTC. This rearrangement joins TRBV7-2 to TRBJ2-1; 9 nucleotides agree with TRBD1. The CDR3 has 15 residues. The trim removed 3 bases at V and 10 bases at J, leaving 10 bases unmatched. Per germline, CDR1 SGHTA and CDR2 FQGNSA.

This clone was counted between two and nine times. The genes are TRBV10-3 and TRBJ1-5; a weak D match, TRBD1 (6 bases). The CDR3 totals 14 residues. CDR1 and CDR2 from the germline V gene are ENHRY and SYGVKD. Between the trimmed V and J ends, which lost 3 bases and 9 bases, there was a span of 15 bases. CDR3 coding DNA: TGTGCCATCAGTGAACAGGGCCAGGGTCTGCCCCAGCATTTT. It encodes CAISEQGQGLPQHF.

The sample holds a few counts of this clone. The chain carries TRBV2 and TRBJ2-1, with TRBD2 identical over 10 bases. The CDR3 consists of 15 residues. The J segment lost 8 bases and the V segment lost 4 bases, leaving 8 bases of the junction unmatched. Germline CDR1 and CDR2: SNHLY and FYNNEI. CDR3 coding DNA: TGTGCCAGCAGTGGAAGGCTAGCGGGAGCCGATGAGCAGTTCTTC. Translating it yields CASSGRLAGADEQFF.

This chain links TRBV7-3 with TRBJ2-1; TRBD2 matches at 11 bases. Germline CDR1 is SGHTA and CDR2 is FQGTGA. The CDR3 covers 14 residues. V dropped 4 bases and J dropped 15; count of bases not matched to a gene: 11. CDR3 loop: CASSSAVTSGMRFF. DNA of the CDR3: TGTGCCAGCAGCTCCGCCGTGACTAGCGGGATGAGGTTCTTC.

This clone was found a few times. J is TRBJ1-1 and V is TRBV19; TRBD1 is a possible D gene (5 bases). The CDR3 is made up of 15 amino acids. Trimming cost V 8 bases and J 0 bases, with 16 bases left between them. CDR1 LNHDA and CDR2 SQIVND come from the germline V gene (reference sequence). In DNA, the CDR3 is TGTGCCAGTCGCGGCAGGGCGATTATGAACACTGAAGCTTTCTTT. This encodes CASRGRAIMNTEAFF.

This sequence joins TRBV7-2 and TRBJ2-5, with D hard to call. The CDR3 runs to 14 residues. V was cut by 1 base and J by 1 base, with 7 bases left in between. CDR1 is SGHTA, CDR2 FQGNSA, per germline. This CDR3 is CASSLEISQETQYF. CDR3 nucleotides: TGTGCCAGCAGCTTAGAGATCAGCCAAGAGACCCAGTACTTC. Full variable domain (outside the CDR3, taken from reference TRBV7-2 and TRBJ2-5): GAGVSQSPSNKVTEKGKDVELRCDPISGHTALYWYRQSLGQGLEFLIYFQGNSAPDKSGLPSDRFSAERTGGSVSTLTIQRTQQEDSAVYLCASSLEISQETQYFGPGTRLLVL.

This clone has only a few counts. The rearrangement links TRBV29-1 to TRBJ1-1; the match to TRBD1 covers 7 bases. CDR1 and CDR2 (germline): SQVTM, ANQGSEA. The CDR3 has 15 residues. With V trimmed by 5 bases and J by 3 bases, 12 bases remained unmatched. The CDR3 DNA is TGCAGCGTTACCTTCTTGACAGGGCTGTACACTGAAGCTTTCTTT. It is translated as CSVTFLTGLYTEAFF.

The chain combines TRBV2 with TRBJ1-5; tentatively, D is TRBD1 (6 bases). Trimming stripped 7 bases from V and 4 bases from J, with 14 bases between. The germline CDR1 and CDR2 sequences are SNHLY and FYNNEI. The CDR3 is 14 amino acids. DNA for the CDR3: TGTGCCAGCAACCGAGACAGGAGGAATCAGCCCCAGCATTTT. It translates to CASNRDRRNQPQHF.

This clone was detected ten times or more. The chain combines TRBV2 with TRBJ2-5; D possibly corresponds to TRBD1 (7 bases). This CDR3 comprises 15 residues. Germline V gene data show CDR1 as SNHLY and CDR2 as FYNNEI. V lost 3 bases and J lost 5, with 16 bases in between. The CDR3 DNA reads TGTGCCAGCAGTGATTATGTGACAGGGAGGGAGACCCAGTACTTC. This translates into CASSDYVTGRETQYF.

V is TRBV5-6 and J is TRBJ2-1, with TRBD2 identical over 13 bases. Losses at the gene ends were 4 bases for V and 8 bases for J; bases not matched to a gene: 3. CDR3 length: 14 amino acids. Germline values: CDR1 SGHDT, CDR2 YYEEEE. The CDR3 DNA follows: TGTGCCAGCAGCCTACTAGCGGGAGGGGATGAGCAGTTCTTC. This sequence encodes CASSLLAGGDEQFF.

V and J are TRBV2 and TRBJ1-2; the D gene is possibly TRBD1 (6 bases). The CDR3 runs to 14 residues. V was cut by 1 base and J by 5 bases, with 11 bases left in between. Germline CDR1 and CDR2: SNHLY and FYNNEI. The DNA for the CDR3 is TGTGCCAGCAGTGAAGGGACAGACGCTTATGGCTACACCTTC. It is translated as CASSEGTDAYGYTF.

This clone appeared a few times. This CDR3 is CASSPLGQTGEQYF. The CDR3 coding sequence is TGTGCCAGCAGCCCCCTGGGACAGACAGGGGAGCAGTACTTC. The chain employs TRBV9 and TRBJ2-7; 7 bases agree with TRBD1. In germline, CDR1 is SGDLS, CDR2 YYNGEE. This CDR3 region has 14 residues. With 4 bases clipped from V and 7 bases from J, the junction kept 11 bases outside the gene matches.

This chain's CDR3 is CASSGSVTKNIQYF. The CDR3 bases are TGTGCCAGCAGTGGATCAGTGACCAAAAACATTCAGTACTTC. This chain joins TRBV6-1 and TRBJ2-4; no clear D gene. Trimming stripped 4 bases from V and 2 bases from J, with 9 bases between. This CDR3 has 14 amino acids. CDR1 is MNHNS, CDR2 SASEGT, per germline.